A single count supports the clone carrying this TCR beta chain. Its matching antigen is unknown. The entry originates in a study of T cells in tuberculosis. Whole-study context: A South African cohort included IGRA-negative adolescents, latently infected IGRA-positive adolescents and adults with active tuberculosis. Study outcomes and limitations: Smaller alpha distances in active tuberculosis partly reflected shorter CDR3-alpha lengths. Classification accuracy was 87% (AUROC approximately 0.9) with the GMM-specific repertoire.

Germline-derived CDR1 and CDR2 are SGHTA and FQGNSA. Trimming cost V 1 base and J 1 base, with 11 bases left between them. The CDR3 sequence is 15 residues long. Here immunoSEQ multiplex PCR was the method, and the copy in TCRdb shows in-frame clones only, minus some. The data hold roughly 40,000 clones, with 95% observed a single time. Each clinical donor contributed on average about 92,000 T cells from unsorted cryopreserved PBMC. The genes are TRBV7-2 and TRBJ2-7; D gene ambiguous. The sequence was collected from a donor aged 10-29 years with latent tuberculosis or without tuberculosis infection. Source material: PBMCs. CDR3 sequence: CASSLGSGSSYEQYF. CDR3 nucleotide sequence: TGTGCCAGCAGCTTAGGTTCAGGTTCGTCCTACGAGCAGTACTTC.